Sequencing of this T cell receptor (beta chain) was carried out in a study of shared clonotypes between healthy human individuals. Here immunoSEQ multiplex PCR was the method, and the copy in TCRdb shows in-frame clones only, minus some. The table records more than 2 million clones, under 97% of them present only once. CDR1 and CDR2 (germline): MRHNA, SNTAGT. The CDR3 totals 14 residues. V lost 0 bases and J lost 7, with 12 bases in between. The specimen sequenced was naive CD4+ T cells sorted from blood. Described subset: CD45RA+ positively selected. This receptor was identified in a man younger than 35 in good health. This chain joins TRBV6-4 and TRBJ2-5, with unresolved D. The DNA of the CDR3 is TGTGCCAGCAGTGACTCGATTGTTACGGGGACCCAGTACTTC. It yields the protein CASSDSIVTGTQYF.